The clone carrying this TCR beta chain was detected only a few times. Its antigen is unidentified. PCR used 60 Vbeta primers and 13 Jbeta primers. Study processing details: Later reanalysis found 75 million to 100 million unique TCR beta chains, around 9.9 million of them shared. Clones were read by immunoSEQ multiplex PCR, and TCRdb kept only the in-frame ones, dropping some. The V and J calls and clone size were taken over from that table, and D and trimming were inferred from the DNA. There are 150,000 to 200,000 clones in the sample; roughly four fifths occur only once, and around 4.1% lies in the top ten. There were likely unrecorded immune exposures, though donors were nominally healthy when sampled. The record originates from a study of cytomegalovirus exposure and HLA in healthy donors. General study results and limits: According to reports, the classifier identified cytomegalovirus status with high specificity and sensitivity.

Sequenced input: PBMCs. The clonotype was recovered from a man aged 45-65 years in good health and CMV-seropositive.

CDR3 DNA sequence: TGTGCCAGCAGCGTAGTAGGGGGACAGGGAACAGATACGCAGTATTTT. Translating gives CASSVVGGQGTDTQYF. The J gene is TRBJ2-3, the V gene TRBV9, with 9 bases lining up with TRBD1. CDR3 size: 16 residues. V gave up 0 bases and J gave up 3 bases; unmatched junction bases: 5. The germline V gene has CDR1 SGDLS and CDR2 YYNGEE.